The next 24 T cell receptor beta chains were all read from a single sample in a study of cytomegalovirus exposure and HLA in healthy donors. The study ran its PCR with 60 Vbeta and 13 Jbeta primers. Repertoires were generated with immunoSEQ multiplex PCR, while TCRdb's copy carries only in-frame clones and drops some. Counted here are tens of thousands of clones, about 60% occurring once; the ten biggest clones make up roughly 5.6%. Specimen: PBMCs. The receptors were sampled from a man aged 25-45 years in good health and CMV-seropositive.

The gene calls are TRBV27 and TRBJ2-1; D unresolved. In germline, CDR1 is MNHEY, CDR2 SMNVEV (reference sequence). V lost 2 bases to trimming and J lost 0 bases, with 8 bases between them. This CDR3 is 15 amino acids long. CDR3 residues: CASSLTGSSYNEQFF. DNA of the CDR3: TGTGCCAGCAGTTTAACCGGGTCCTCCTACAATGAGCAGTTCTTC.

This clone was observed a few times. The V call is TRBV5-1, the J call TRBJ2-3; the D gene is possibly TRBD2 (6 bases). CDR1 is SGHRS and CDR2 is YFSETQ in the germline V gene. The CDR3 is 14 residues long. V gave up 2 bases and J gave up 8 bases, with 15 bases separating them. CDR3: CASSFDKEGSTQYF. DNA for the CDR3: TGCGCCAGCAGCTTTGACAAGGAGGGTTCTACGCAGTATTTT. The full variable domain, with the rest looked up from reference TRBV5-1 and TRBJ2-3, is KAGVTQTPRYLIKTRGQQVTLSCSPISGHRSVSWYQQTPGQGLQFLFEYFSETQRNKGNFPGRFSGRQFSNSRSEMNVSTLELGDSALYLCASSFDKEGSTQYFGPGTRLTVL.

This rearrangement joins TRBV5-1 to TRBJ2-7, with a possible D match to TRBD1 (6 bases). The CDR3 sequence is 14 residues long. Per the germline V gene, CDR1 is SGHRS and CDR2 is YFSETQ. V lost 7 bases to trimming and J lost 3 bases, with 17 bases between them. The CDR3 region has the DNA TGCGCCAGCGCCATCGCAGGGGTGAACTACGAGCAGTACTTC. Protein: CASAIAGVNYEQYF.

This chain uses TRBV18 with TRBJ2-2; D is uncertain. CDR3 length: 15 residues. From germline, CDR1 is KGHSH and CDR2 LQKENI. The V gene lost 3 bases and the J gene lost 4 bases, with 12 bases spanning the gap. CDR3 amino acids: CASSPGSGFTGELFF. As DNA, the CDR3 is TGTGCCAGCTCACCTGGATCGGGTTTCACCGGGGAGCTGTTTTTT.

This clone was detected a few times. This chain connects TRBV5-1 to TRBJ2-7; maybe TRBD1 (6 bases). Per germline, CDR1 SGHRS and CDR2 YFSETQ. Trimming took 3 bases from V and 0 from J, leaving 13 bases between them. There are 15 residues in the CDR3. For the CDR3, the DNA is TGCGCCAGCAGCTCCGGGACACTGTCCTCCTACGAGCAGTACTTC. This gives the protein CASSSGTLSSYEQYF. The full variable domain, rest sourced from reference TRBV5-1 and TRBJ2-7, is KAGVTQTPRYLIKTRGQQVTLSCSPISGHRSVSWYQQTPGQGLQFLFEYFSETQRNKGNFPGRFSGRQFSNSRSEMNVSTLELGDSALYLCASSSGTLSSYEQYFGPGTRLTVT.

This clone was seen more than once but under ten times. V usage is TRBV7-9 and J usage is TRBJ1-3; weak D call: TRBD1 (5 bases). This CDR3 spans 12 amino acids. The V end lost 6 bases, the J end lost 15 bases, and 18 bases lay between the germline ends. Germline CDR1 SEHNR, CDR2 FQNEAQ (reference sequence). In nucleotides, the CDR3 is TGTGCCAGCAGTCCTGGGACTTTTACGAAATATTTT. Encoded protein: CASSPGTFTKYF.

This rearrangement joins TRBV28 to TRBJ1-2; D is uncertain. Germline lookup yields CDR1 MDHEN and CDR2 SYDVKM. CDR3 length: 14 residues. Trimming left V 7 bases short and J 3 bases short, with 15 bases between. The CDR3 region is CASTLTGSYYGYTF. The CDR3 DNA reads TGTGCCAGCACCTTAACCGGGTCTTACTATGGCTACACCTTC.

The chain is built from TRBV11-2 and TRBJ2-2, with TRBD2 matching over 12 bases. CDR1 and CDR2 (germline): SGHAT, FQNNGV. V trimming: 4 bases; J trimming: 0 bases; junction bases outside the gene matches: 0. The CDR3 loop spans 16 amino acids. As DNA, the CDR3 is TGTGCCAGCAGCTCTAGCGGGAGGGCGAACACCGGGGAGCTGTTTTTT. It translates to CASSSSGRANTGELFF. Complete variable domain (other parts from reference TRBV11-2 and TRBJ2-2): EAGVAQSPRYKIIEKRQSVAFWCNPISGHATLYWYQQILGQGPKLLIQFQNNGVVDDSQLPKDRFSAERLKGVDSTLKIQPAKLEDSAVYLCASSSSGRANTGELFFGEGSRLTVL.

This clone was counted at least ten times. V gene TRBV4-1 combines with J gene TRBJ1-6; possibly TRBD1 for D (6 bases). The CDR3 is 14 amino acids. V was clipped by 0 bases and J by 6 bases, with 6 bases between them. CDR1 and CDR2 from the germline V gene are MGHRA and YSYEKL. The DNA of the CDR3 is TGCGCCAGCAGCCAAGACAGGGGTAATTCACCCCTCCACTTT. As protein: CASSQDRGNSPLHF.

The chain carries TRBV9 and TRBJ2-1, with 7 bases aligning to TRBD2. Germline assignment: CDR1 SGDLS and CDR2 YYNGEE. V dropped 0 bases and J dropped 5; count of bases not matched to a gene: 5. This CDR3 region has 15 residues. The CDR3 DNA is TGTGCCAGCAGCGTAGCGGGAGGAAACAACAATGAGCAGTTCTTC. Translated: CASSVAGGNNNEQFF. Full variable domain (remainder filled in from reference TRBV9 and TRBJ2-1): DSGVTQTPKHLITATGQRVTLRCSPRSGDLSVYWYQQSLDQGLQFLIQYYNGEERAKGNILERFSAQQFPDLHSELNLSSLELGDSALYFCASSVAGGNNNEQFFGPGTRLTVL.

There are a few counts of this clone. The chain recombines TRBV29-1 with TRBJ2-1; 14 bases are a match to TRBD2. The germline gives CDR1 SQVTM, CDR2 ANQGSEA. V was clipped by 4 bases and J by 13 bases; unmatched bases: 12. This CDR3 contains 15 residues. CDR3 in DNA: TGCAGCGTTGTTGTTGGAGATGGGACTAGCGGGAGTCAGTTCTTC. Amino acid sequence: CSVVVGDGTSGSQFF.

CDR3: CASSLGGDTEAFF. DNA of the CDR3: TGTGCCAGCAGTTTAGGGGGGGACACTGAAGCTTTCTTT. V gene TRBV27 combines with J gene TRBJ1-1; perhaps TRBD1 as D (5 bases). The CDR3 is 13 amino acids. The V end lost 2 bases, the J end lost 3 bases, and 7 bases lay between the germline ends. Germline V gene sequence: CDR1 MNHEY, CDR2 SMNVEV (reference sequence).

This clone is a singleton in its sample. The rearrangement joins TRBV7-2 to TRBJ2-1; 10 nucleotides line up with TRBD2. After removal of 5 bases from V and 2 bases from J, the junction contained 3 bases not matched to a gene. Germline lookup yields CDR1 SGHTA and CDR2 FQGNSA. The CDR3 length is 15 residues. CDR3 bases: TGTGCCAGCAGCCGAAGCGGGGGGGCCTACAATGAGCAGTTCTTC. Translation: CASSRSGGAYNEQFF.

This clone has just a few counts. CDR3 loop: CASSLLTGDPYEQYF. CDR3 sequence (DNA): TGTGCCAGCAGCTTGTTAACAGGGGACCCCTACGAGCAGTACTTC. V gene TRBV5-4 combines with J gene TRBJ2-7; 7 nucleotides agree with TRBD1. The CDR3 sequence is 15 residues long. The germline V gene encodes CDR1 SGHNT and CDR2 YYREEE (reference sequence). The trim removed 1 base at V and 2 bases at J, leaving 6 bases unmatched.

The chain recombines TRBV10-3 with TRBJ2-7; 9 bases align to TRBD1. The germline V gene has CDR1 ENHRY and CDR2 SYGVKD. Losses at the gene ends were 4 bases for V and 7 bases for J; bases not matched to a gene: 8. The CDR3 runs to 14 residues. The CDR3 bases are TGTGCCATCAGTGTGGCGACAGGGGGTTGGGAGCAGTACTTC. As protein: CAISVATGGWEQYF.

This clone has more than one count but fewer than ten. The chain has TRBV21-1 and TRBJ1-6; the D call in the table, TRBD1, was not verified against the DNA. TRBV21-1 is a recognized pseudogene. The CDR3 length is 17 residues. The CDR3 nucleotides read TGTGCCAGCAGGATCAACCAGGGGCGTAAAATTAATTCACCCCTCCACTTT. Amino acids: CASRINQGRKINSPLHF.

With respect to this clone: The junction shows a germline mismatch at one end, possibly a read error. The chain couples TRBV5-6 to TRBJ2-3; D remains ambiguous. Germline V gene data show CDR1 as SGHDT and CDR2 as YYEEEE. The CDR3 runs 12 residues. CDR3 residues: CASSSVTDTQFF. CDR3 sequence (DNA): TGTGCCAGCAGCTCGGTCACAGATACGCAGTTTTTT.

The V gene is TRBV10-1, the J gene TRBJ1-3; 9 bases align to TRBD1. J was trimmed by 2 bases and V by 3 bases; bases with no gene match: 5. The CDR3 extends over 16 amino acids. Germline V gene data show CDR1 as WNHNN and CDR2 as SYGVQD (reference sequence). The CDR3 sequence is CASSDQTGGPGNTIYF. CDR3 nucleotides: TGCGCCAGCAGTGACCAAACAGGGGGCCCTGGAAACACCATATATTTT.

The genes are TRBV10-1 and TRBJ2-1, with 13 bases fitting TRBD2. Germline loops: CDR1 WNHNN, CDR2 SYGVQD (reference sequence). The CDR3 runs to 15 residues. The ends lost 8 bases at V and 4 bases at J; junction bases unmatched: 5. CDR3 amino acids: CASDRTSGGYNEQFF. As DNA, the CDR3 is TGCGCCAGCGACCGGACTAGCGGGGGATACAATGAGCAGTTCTTC.

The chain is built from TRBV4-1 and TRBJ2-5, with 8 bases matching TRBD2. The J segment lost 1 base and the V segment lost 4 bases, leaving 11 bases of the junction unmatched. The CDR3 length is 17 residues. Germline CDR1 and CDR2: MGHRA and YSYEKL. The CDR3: CASSRTGGGSVQETQYF. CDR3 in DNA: TGCGCCAGCAGCCGCACGGGGGGGGGAAGTGTCCAAGAGACCCAGTACTTC.

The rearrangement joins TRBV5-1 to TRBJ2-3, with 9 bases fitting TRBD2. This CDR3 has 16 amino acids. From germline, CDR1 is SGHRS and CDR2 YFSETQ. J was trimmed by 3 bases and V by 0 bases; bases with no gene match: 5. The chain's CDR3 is CASSLVAGEGTDTQYF. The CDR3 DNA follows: TGCGCCAGCAGCTTGGTAGCGGGGGAAGGGACAGATACGCAGTATTTT. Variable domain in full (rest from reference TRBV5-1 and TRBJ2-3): KAGVTQTPRYLIKTRGQQVTLSCSPISGHRSVSWYQQTPGQGLQFLFEYFSETQRNKGNFPGRFSGRQFSNSRSEMNVSTLELGDSALYLCASSLVAGEGTDTQYFGPGTRLTVL.

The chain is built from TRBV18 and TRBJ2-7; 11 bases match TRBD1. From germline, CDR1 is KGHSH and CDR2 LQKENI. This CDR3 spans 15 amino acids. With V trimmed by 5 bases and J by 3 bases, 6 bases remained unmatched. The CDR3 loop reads CASSIGQGAYYEQYF. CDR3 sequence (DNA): TGTGCCAGCTCAATTGGACAGGGGGCCTACTACGAGCAGTACTTC.

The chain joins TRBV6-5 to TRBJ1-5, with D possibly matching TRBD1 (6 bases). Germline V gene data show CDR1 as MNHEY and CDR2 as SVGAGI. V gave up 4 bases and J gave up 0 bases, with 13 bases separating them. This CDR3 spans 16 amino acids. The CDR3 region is CASSSSGTHSNQPQHF. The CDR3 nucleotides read TGTGCCAGCAGTTCCTCCGGGACACATAGCAATCAGCCCCAGCATTTT.

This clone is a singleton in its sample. In DNA, the CDR3 is TGTGCCAGCAGCTCCCAGCCGACAGGGCCGAACACTGAAGCTTTCTTT. This codes for CASSSQPTGPNTEAFF. The V and J genes are TRBV11-1 and TRBJ1-1, with 7 bases aligning to TRBD1. V shed 4 bases, J shed 1 base, and the junction held 9 bases outside the gene matches. The CDR3 covers 16 residues. Germline V lookup: CDR1 SGHAT, CDR2 FQDESV (reference sequence).